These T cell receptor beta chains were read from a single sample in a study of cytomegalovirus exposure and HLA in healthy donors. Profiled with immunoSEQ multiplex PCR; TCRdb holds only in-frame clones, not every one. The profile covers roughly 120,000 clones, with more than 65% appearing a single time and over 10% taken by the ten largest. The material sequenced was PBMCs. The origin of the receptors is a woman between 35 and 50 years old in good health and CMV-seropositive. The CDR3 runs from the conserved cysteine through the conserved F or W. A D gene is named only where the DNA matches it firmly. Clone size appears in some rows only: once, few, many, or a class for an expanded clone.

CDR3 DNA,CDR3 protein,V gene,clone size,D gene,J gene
TGTGCCAGTAGTGACGACAGGCTCTCTGGAAACACCATATATTTT,CASSDDRLSGNTIYF,TRBV19,NA,NA,TRBJ1-3
TGTGCCAGCAGTTCCCCCGGGACTAGCGTCTACGAGCAGTACTTC,CASSSPGTSVYEQYF,TRBV28,NA,TRBD2,TRBJ2-7
TGTGCCAGCAGCTGGACTAGCGGGTACAATGAGCAGTTCTTC,CASSWTSGYNEQFF,TRBV11-2,many,TRBD2,TRBJ2-1
TGTGCCAGCAGCTTTGGACAGGTAGATACGCAGTATTTT,CASSFGQVDTQYF,TRBV7-2,NA,TRBD1,TRBJ2-3
TGTGCCAGCAGCGGAGGACTAGCGTATACGCAGTATTTT,CASSGGLAYTQYF,TRBV5-6,NA,TRBD2,TRBJ2-3
TGCAGCGTTGAAGATCTTCACGGGGATGGAGATACGCAGTATTTT,CSVEDLHGDGDTQYF,TRBV29-1,NA,NA,TRBJ2-3
TGCAGTAGCGGGGATAGAACTGAAGCTTTCTTT,CSSGDRTEAFF,TRBV20-1,once,NA,TRBJ1-1
TGCAACCCCGGGACACTTTGGGGGTACGAGCAGTACTTC,CNPGTLWGYEQYF,TRBV29-1,NA,NA,TRBJ2-7
TGTGCCACCGAGGACAGGGGGCAGCCCCAGCATTTT,CATEDRGQPQHF,TRBV19,NA,TRBD1,TRBJ1-5
TGTGCCAGCTCACCACCGGGGACAGGGGCCTCTGGGGCCAACGTCCTGACTTTC,CASSPPGTGASGANVLTF,TRBV18,NA,TRBD1,TRBJ2-6
TGTGCCAGCAGCTTAAACAGGGGGGGCACCGGGGAGCTGTTTTTT,CASSLNRGGTGELFF,TRBV7-2,NA,NA,TRBJ2-2
TGTGCCAGCAGCAAAGGGGCAGGGGGCGACTCTGGGGCCAACGTCCTGACTTTC,CASSKGAGGDSGANVLTF,TRBV21-1,NA,NA,TRBJ2-6
TGTGCCAGCAGCTCCCTAGCGGGTTCACAAGAGACCCAGTACTTC,CASSSLAGSQETQYF,TRBV7-3,NA,TRBD2,TRBJ2-5
TGCGCCAGCAGCTTCATAGCGGGAGGGTACAATGAGCAGTTCTTC,CASSFIAGGYNEQFF,TRBV5-1,NA,TRBD2,TRBJ2-1
TGTGCCAGCAGTCAGTTTACTAGCGGGAGAAGCAATGAGCAGTTCTTC,CASSQFTSGRSNEQFF,TRBV7-9,NA,TRBD2,TRBJ2-1
TGTGCCAGCAATGAGGACAGTGCTGGCAATCAGCCCCAGCATTTT,CASNEDSAGNQPQHF,TRBV2,NA,NA,TRBJ1-5
TGTGCCAGCAGTTACGAGACAGGGGTTGGCTACACCTTC,CASSYETGVGYTF,TRBV28,few,TRBD1,TRBJ1-2
TGTGCCAGCAGCTTGGGACTAGCGGTCTACAATGAGCAGTTCTTC,CASSLGLAVYNEQFF,TRBV5-8,NA,TRBD2,TRBJ2-1
TGTGCCAGCAGTTTAACCCAGGGCCGAGAGACCCAGTACTTC,CASSLTQGRETQYF,TRBV27,NA,NA,TRBJ2-5
TGCGCCAGCAGCCAAGTCTCAACAACGAACACTGAAGCTTTCTTT,CASSQVSTTNTEAFF,TRBV4-1,NA,NA,TRBJ1-1
TGTGCCAGCAGGCCTAGCGGGAATGAGGAGCTGTTTTTT,CASRPSGNEELFF,TRBV6-1,NA,TRBD2,TRBJ2-2
TGTGCCAGCAGTTTTCAGGGGGGGACTAGGCGGACCGGGGAGCTGTTTTTT,CASSFQGGTRRTGELFF,TRBV28,NA,NA,TRBJ2-2
TGCGCCAGCAGCTTGGAACTAGCGGGAGGGAATGGGAATGAGCAGTTCTTC,CASSLELAGGNGNEQFF,TRBV5-1,NA,TRBD2,TRBJ2-1
TGCAGCGTTGAATCCGGGTTCGAGCAGTACTTC,CSVESGFEQYF,TRBV29-1,NA,NA,TRBJ2-7
TGTGCCACTCCGACTAGCGGGAGGAACACCGGGGAGCTGTTTTTT,CATPTSGRNTGELFF,TRBV2,NA,TRBD2,TRBJ2-2
TGTGCCAGCAGTCCCTCCTCCGTAGGGGGCAATGAGCAGTTCTTC,CASSPSSVGGNEQFF,TRBV5-4,NA,NA,TRBJ2-1
TGTGCCAGCAGTTACTCGGGAAGCGGGGCCTACGAGCAGTACTTC,CASSYSGSGAYEQYF,TRBV6-6,NA,TRBD2,TRBJ2-7
TGCGCCAGCAGCATCGGACAGGGCAACCAAGAGACCCAGTACTTC,CASSIGQGNQETQYF,TRBV5-1,NA,TRBD1,TRBJ2-5
TGTGCCAGCAGCCCCAGGGGCGGAACGACCTACGAGCAGTACTTC,CASSPRGGTTYEQYF,TRBV7-6,NA,NA,TRBJ2-7
TGTGCCAGCAGGACTGATCGGGGGAGCGGGAGAGAGACCCAGTACTTC,CASRTDRGSGRETQYF,TRBV27,few,TRBD2,TRBJ2-5
TGTGCCATCAGTGATCTTGTGGAGGTGGTTCCCACCGGGGAGCTGTTTTTT,CAISDLVEVVPTGELFF,TRBV10-3,NA,NA,TRBJ2-2
TGTGCCAGCTCACCGGGCGAAGAGACCCAGTACTTC,CASSPGEETQYF,TRBV18,NA,NA,TRBJ2-5
TGTGCCAGCAGCATGACTAGGGGGCAGATTAACAATGAGCAGTTCTTC,CASSMTRGQINNEQFF,TRBV9,NA,NA,TRBJ2-1
TGTGCCAGCAGCGGGGGGACCGAACAAGAGACCCAGTACTTC,CASSGGTEQETQYF,TRBV7-9,NA,NA,TRBJ2-5
TGTGCCACCAGCACGAGGGGGAGCGGGGGCTACGAGCAGTACTTC,CATSTRGSGGYEQYF,TRBV15,NA,TRBD2,TRBJ2-7
TGTGCCAGCAAGGGGGCGGGGCGGAATTCCTACGAGCAGTACTTC,CASKGAGRNSYEQYF,TRBV28,NA,NA,TRBJ2-7
TGCGCCAGCAGCCCCACTAGCGGTATGGTTAGTGAGCAGTTCTTC,CASSPTSGMVSEQFF,TRBV4-1,once,TRBD2,TRBJ2-1
TGCAGCGTCCGACTAGCGGGAGGGGGCAATGAGCAGTTCTTC,CSVRLAGGGNEQFF,TRBV29-1,once,TRBD2,TRBJ2-1
TGCGCCAGCAGCTTAGCCGGGACAGGTTTAGGAAACACCATATATTTT,CASSLAGTGLGNTIYF,TRBV5-1,once,TRBD1,TRBJ1-3
TGCAGCGTTGTGGGAGGGACTGAAGCTTTCTTT,CSVVGGTEAFF,TRBV29-1,once,NA,TRBJ1-1